This T cell receptor (beta chain) derives from a study of T cell responses to AZD1222 COVID-19 vaccine. Study-wide background: Second-dose recipients at about 4 or about 12 weeks were treated as one pooled group. Study-wide results and limits: Just a handful of AZD1222 recipients were seropositive at baseline.

CDR1 is SQVTM, CDR2 ANQGSEA, per germline. Trimming removed 7 bases from V and 5 bases from J; junction bases left unmatched: 4. The CDR3 loop spans 12 amino acids. Remarks on this clone: No antigen is known for it.

Some clones are missing from TCRdb's copy, which holds only in-frame ones; the method was immunoSEQ multiplex PCR. The sample gives over 100,000 clones, roughly 87% of which show up once; 4.5% to 6.5% is in the top ten. The sequence derives from an adult in good health. The chain recombines TRBV29-1 with TRBJ2-5, with 10 bases identical to TRBD2. The sequenced sample was peripheral blood, obtained on day 0 of AZD1222 vaccination. CDR3 in DNA: TGCAGCGGCATGACTAGCGGGGAGACCCAGTACTTC. As protein: CSGMTSGETQYF.